These T cell receptor beta chains were read from a single sample in a study of breast tumors, draining lymph nodes, adjacent tissues. Using its own MiXCR run on the multiplex PCR reads, TCRdb lists one record per CDR3 protein. Found here are around 150,000 distinct CDR3 sequences, about 22% of them singletons; the top ten hold approximately 2.7%. The specimen was axillary lymph node tissue. The receptor source for this set is a female donor with breast cancer. Some clones in this sample may be carry-over from other donors' samples. The CDR3 runs from the conserved cysteine through the conserved F or W. D genes are given only for firm matches. Expanded clones are given a class, and other clones once, few, many or no size at all.

- | TRBJ1-2 | TRBV30 | many | 13 | TGTGCCTGGAGTGTACTGAAAAGATATGGCTACACCTTC | CAWSVLKRYGYTF
- | TRBJ2-3 | TRBV7-3 | many | 15 | TGTGCCAGCAGCTTACGGGGGACAGAGACAGATACGCAGTATTTT | CASSLRGTETDTQYF
- | TRBJ2-1 | TRBV5-4 | - | 16 | TGTGCCAGCAGCATAAAAAGCGGGTCTTCCTACAATGAGCAGTTCTTC | CASSIKSGSSYNEQFF
TRBD1 | TRBJ1-1 | TRBV5-8 | few | 16 | TGTGCCAGCAGCAATTACGGACAGGCCGAGAACACTGAGGCTTTCTTT | CASSNYGQAENTEAFF
- | TRBJ2-5 | TRBV5-1 | few | 16 | TGCGCCAGCAGCTTAAATACCCGACTAGGAGGAGAGACCCAGTACTTC | CASSLNTRLGGETQYF
- | TRBJ2-2 | TRBV6-6 | many | 15 | TGTGCCAGCATGTCCCCGGGATCAGACACCGGGGAGCTGTTTTTT | CASMSPGSDTGELFF
TRBD2 | TRBJ2-3 | TRBV4-2 | many | 15 | TGTGCCAGCAGCCCAAACAGCGGGGGCAGAGATACGCAGTATTTT | CASSPNSGGRDTQYF
- | TRBJ2-3 | TRBV15 | many | 15 | TGTGCCACCAGCAGAGGGCTAGTTCGTACAGATACGCAGTATTTT | CATSRGLVRTDTQYF
TRBD1 | TRBJ2-6 | TRBV6-1 | - | 17 | TGTGCCAGCAGTTCCCGGGACAGGGCCCTTGGAGCCAACGTCCAGACTTTC | CASSSRDRALGANVQTF
TRBD1 | TRBJ2-5 | TRBV29-1 | many | 13 | TGCAGCGTTGAGCGACAGGGTGGGGAGACCCAGTACTTC | CSVERQGGETQYF
TRBD1 | TRBJ1-2 | TRBV6-5 | many | 15 | TGTGCCAGCAGTTACAGCAGGGGGCTTGGCTATGGCTACACCTTC | CASSYSRGLGYGYTF
TRBD2 | TRBJ2-1 | TRBV7-9 | many | 18 | TGTGCCAGCAGCTTCCAATGGACTAGCGGGAGGGGGGGCAATGAGCAGTTCTTC | CASSFQWTSGRGGNEQFF